The present T cell receptor (beta chain) was sequenced within a study of blood T cell repertoires in COVID-19. Looking at the study overall: The United States, Italy and Spain were the sources of the acute and convalescent COVID-19 samples.

CDR1 and CDR2 from the germline V gene are SGHRS and YFSETQ. The length of the CDR3 is 13 residues. V shed 0 bases, J shed 7 bases, and the junction held 4 bases outside the gene matches. Clones were read by immunoSEQ multiplex PCR, and TCRdb kept only the in-frame ones, dropping some. This table has around 450,000 clones, roughly 91% appearing once. Sequenced: peripheral blood. The receptor was isolated from a woman in her 30s with acute or convalescent COVID-19. V is TRBV5-1 and J is TRBJ2-7; 7 nucleotides agree with TRBD1. The chain's CDR3 is CASSLERGREQYF. The CDR3 coding sequence is TGCGCCAGCAGCTTGGAAAGGGGGCGGGAGCAGTACTTC.